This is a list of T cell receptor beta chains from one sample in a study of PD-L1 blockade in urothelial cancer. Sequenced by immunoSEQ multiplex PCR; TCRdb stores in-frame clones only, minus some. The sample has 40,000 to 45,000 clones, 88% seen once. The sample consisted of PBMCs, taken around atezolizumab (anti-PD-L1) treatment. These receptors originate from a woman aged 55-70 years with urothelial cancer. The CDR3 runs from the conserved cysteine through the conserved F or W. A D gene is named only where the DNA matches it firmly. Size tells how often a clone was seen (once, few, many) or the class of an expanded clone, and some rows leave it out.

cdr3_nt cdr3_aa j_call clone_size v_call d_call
TGTGCCAGCAGCTTATTCACCGGGTCTGGGGCCAACGTCCTGACTTTC CASSLFTGSGANVLTF TRBJ2-6 - TRBV11-1 -
TGTGCCACCTACCCCCGATGGACTAGCCGCTTTTACAATGAGCAGTTCTTC CATYPRWTSRFYNEQFF TRBJ2-1 - TRBV19 TRBD2
TGTGCCAGCAGCTTGACCGGGACACCCTCCTACGAGCAGTACTTC CASSLTGTPSYEQYF TRBJ2-7 - TRBV5-5 -
TGTGCCAGCAGTAGGGGTGGGGATCAAGCTTTCTTT CASSRGGDQAFF TRBJ1-1 - TRBV6-5 -
TGTGCCAGCAGCCCCGGGGTATACAATGAGCAGTTCTTC CASSPGVYNEQFF TRBJ2-1 few TRBV6-5 -
TGTGCCAGCAGCTTAGGGCCGAATCGCCCATGGTACAATGAGCAGTTCTTC CASSLGPNRPWYNEQFF TRBJ2-1 - TRBV11-2 -
TGCGCCAGCAGCCAAGATGAGCAGGGAGGATATGGCTACACCTTC CASSQDEQGGYGYTF TRBJ1-2 - TRBV4-3 -
TGTGCCAGCAGCTTAGTAGGGGGCTGGGAGACCCAGTACTTC CASSLVGGWETQYF TRBJ2-5 - TRBV7-8 TRBD1
TGTGCTAGTGGTTTGGTCCTTAGAGGGGGACTAGCGGGGGATTCCTCCTACGAGCAGTACTTC CASGLVLRGGLAGDSSYEQYF TRBJ2-7 - TRBV12-5 TRBD2
TGTGCCAGTAGTACCAGGGGGCAAGAAAAACTGTTTTTT CASSTRGQEKLFF TRBJ1-4 - TRBV19 TRBD1
TGTGCCAGCAGTTTCTCTGGCCCCTACGAGCAGTACTTC CASSFSGPYEQYF TRBJ2-7 - TRBV27 -
TGTGCCAGCTCCGTAGGGGTCGCAGAAGAGACCCAGTACTTC CASSVGVAEETQYF TRBJ2-5 - TRBV18 -
TGTGCCAGCAGTTACGGCAGGGGTTGGAAGACAGATACGCAGTATTTT CASSYGRGWKTDTQYF TRBJ2-3 - TRBV6-5 -
TGTGCCAGCACCAAACCTAGGGGGCAGCCCCAGCATTTT CASTKPRGQPQHF TRBJ1-5 - TRBV28 -
TGTGCCAGCAGCTTAACTAGCGGGGGAGATACGCAGTATTTT CASSLTSGGDTQYF TRBJ2-3 - TRBV7-2 TRBD2
TGTGCCATCAAGAACCTGATCGGGGGGAACACCGGGGAGCTGTTTTTT CAIKNLIGGNTGELFF TRBJ2-2 once TRBV10-3 -
TGCAGCGTTGTCGGGATCAGGAACACTGAAGCTTTCTTT CSVVGIRNTEAFF TRBJ1-1 - TRBV29-1 -
TGTGCCAGCAGTAACCTGAGGTCGGAACCCCTTCAACTCCCCAATGAAAAACTGTTTTTT CASSNLRSEPLQLPNEKLFF TRBJ1-4 once TRBV28 -
TGCGCCAGCAGCTGGGGTATACAGGGGTATGGCTACACCTTC CASSWGIQGYGYTF TRBJ1-2 - TRBV5-1 TRBD1
TGTGCCAGCAGTTACGTCGGGGCTGGGGCCAACGTCCTGACTTTC CASSYVGAGANVLTF TRBJ2-6 - TRBV6-6 -
TGTGCCAGCAGCCGCGGGACAGGGTCAGATACGCAGTATTTT CASSRGTGSDTQYF TRBJ2-3 - TRBV7-9 TRBD1
TGTGCCAGCTCCCCGGGAGTTGTTTCCTACAATGAGCAGTTCTTC CASSPGVVSYNEQFF TRBJ2-1 - TRBV6-1 -
TGTGCCAGCAGCGTAGCTACTGGGGTCCCGGGACTAGCGAACACCGGGGAGCTGTTTTTT CASSVATGVPGLANTGELFF TRBJ2-2 once TRBV9 TRBD2
TGTGCCAGCAGCTCCATTACAGGGAGCACAGATACGCAGTATTTT CASSSITGSTDTQYF TRBJ2-3 - TRBV13 -
TGTGCCAGCAGTTTAGACAGGGCCTACGAGCAGTACTTC CASSLDRAYEQYF TRBJ2-7 - TRBV27 TRBD1
TGTGCCAGCAGTTTTAACAGGGCAGATACGCAGTATTTT CASSFNRADTQYF TRBJ2-3 - TRBV27 -